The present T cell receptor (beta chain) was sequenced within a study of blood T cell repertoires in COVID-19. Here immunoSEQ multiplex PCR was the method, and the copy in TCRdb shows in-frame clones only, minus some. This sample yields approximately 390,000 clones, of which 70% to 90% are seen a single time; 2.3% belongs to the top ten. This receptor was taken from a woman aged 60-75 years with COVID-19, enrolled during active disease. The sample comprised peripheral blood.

The DNA for the CDR3 is TGTGCCAGCACTTGGGACAGGGCCGACGAGCAGTACTTC. It is translated as CASTWDRADEQYF. The chain combines TRBV28 with TRBJ2-7; TRBD1 matches at 9 bases. Germline CDR1 is MDHEN and CDR2 is SYDVKM. Trimming took 7 bases from V and 5 from J; bases not matched to a gene: 6. This CDR3 has 13 residues.